The rows below give T cell receptor beta chains drawn from one sample of a study of control samples from healthy donors and cancer patients. The repertoire was sequenced with immunoSEQ multiplex PCR; TCRdb's copy has only in-frame clones and lacks some. The sample records more than 95,000 clones, approximately 90% being singletons. Source material: blood. The receptor source for this set is a woman aged 70 to 79 in good health. Both conserved end residues are part of each CDR3. D genes are given only for firm matches. Only part of the rows carry a size: once, few, many, or a class if the clone is expanded.

cdr3_length,d_call,clone_size,v_call,j_call,cdr3_aa,cdr3_nt
16,-,-,TRBV7-3,TRBJ2-3,CASSLVGDVYQDTQYF,TGTGCCAGCAGCTTAGTGGGAGACGTTTATCAGGATACGCAGTATTTT
18,-,-,TRBV5-6,TRBJ1-5,CASSLVGGQPYSNQPQHF,TGTGCCAGCAGCTTGGTTGGTGGACAGCCCTATAGCAATCAGCCCCAGCATTTT
14,-,-,TRBV7-2,TRBJ2-7,CASSPTVYAYEQYF,TGTGCCAGCAGCCCCACTGTCTATGCCTACGAGCAGTACTTC
16,TRBD1,-,TRBV25-1,TRBJ1-4,CASSALGTGENEKLFF,TGTGCCAGCAGTGCTCTCGGGACAGGGGAGAATGAAAAACTGTTTTTT
14,-,-,TRBV4-2,TRBJ2-3,CASSQGLVADTQYF,TGTGCCAGCAGCCAAGGACTAGTCGCAGATACGCAGTATTTT
15,TRBD1,-,TRBV5-1,TRBJ1-2,CASSFGGTGGEGYTF,TGCGCCAGCAGTTTTGGAGGGACAGGGGGCGAGGGCTACACCTTC
13,-,-,TRBV9,TRBJ2-1,CASSVEVGGPEFF,TGTGCCAGCAGCGTAGAAGTCGGGGGGCCAGAGTTCTTC
15,-,-,TRBV4-1,TRBJ1-1,CASSQDRVTAVQAFF,TGCGCCAGCAGCCAAGATCGGGTTACAGCCGTTCAAGCTTTCTTT
15,-,-,TRBV9,TRBJ1-6,CASSANEGGNSPLHF,TGTGCCAGCAGCGCCAATGAGGGGGGAAATTCACCCCTCCACTTT
13,TRBD2,-,TRBV6-5,TRBJ2-2,CATLGGSSGELFF,TGTGCCACACTGGGGGGGAGTTCCGGGGAGCTGTTTTTT
15,TRBD1,-,TRBV6-1,TRBJ1-5,CASSDADRASGPQHF,TGTGCCAGCAGTGATGCGGACAGGGCGTCGGGTCCCCAGCATTTT
16,TRBD2,-,TRBV4-2,TRBJ2-1,CASSQVTSGRYNEQFF,TGTGCCAGCAGCCAAGTAACTAGCGGGCGATACAATGAGCAGTTCTTC
13,TRBD1,once,TRBV25-1,TRBJ1-2,CASRQGASYGYTF,TGTGCCAGCAGGCAGGGGGCCAGCTATGGCTACACCTTC
13,-,-,TRBV10-3,TRBJ1-2,CANPDRRFRGYTF,TGTGCCAACCCGGACAGACGGTTTCGGGGCTACACCTTC
12,-,-,TRBV5-1,TRBJ2-3,CASSESTDTQYF,TGCGCCAGCAGCGAAAGCACAGATACGCAGTATTTT
12,-,-,TRBV5-1,TRBJ1-2,CASSLGFDGYTF,TGCGCCAGCAGCTTGGGTTTCGATGGCTACACCTTC
11,-,-,TRBV7-2,TRBJ2-5,CASGHGAAQYF,TGTGCCAGCGGCCACGGGGCAGCCCAGTACTTC
13,-,-,TRBV6-5,TRBJ2-2,CASRQGTTGELFF,TGTGCCAGTAGGCAGGGGACCACCGGGGAGCTGTTTTTT
14,TRBD1,-,TRBV5-1,TRBJ1-4,CASSPGGANEKLFF,TGCGCCAGCAGCCCAGGGGGCGCTAATGAAAAACTGTTTTTT
18,-,-,TRBV11-2,TRBJ1-2,CASSLNNNHRIANYGYTF,TGTGCCAGCAGCTTAAACAACAACCACAGGATAGCTAACTACGGCTACACCTTC
14,TRBD1,-,TRBV7-8,TRBJ1-5,CASSYDRGKQPQHF,TGTGCCAGCAGCTACGACAGGGGAAAGCAGCCCCAGCATTTT
18,-,-,TRBV19,TRBJ2-1,CASSPVWGRPSSYNEQFF,TGTGCCAGTAGCCCCGTGTGGGGGCGCCCGAGCTCCTACAATGAGCAGTTCTTC
14,TRBD1,-,TRBV6-2/TRBV6-3,TRBJ1-5,CASSSTGGHQPQHF,TGTGCCAGCAGTTCAACAGGGGGCCATCAGCCCCAGCATTTT